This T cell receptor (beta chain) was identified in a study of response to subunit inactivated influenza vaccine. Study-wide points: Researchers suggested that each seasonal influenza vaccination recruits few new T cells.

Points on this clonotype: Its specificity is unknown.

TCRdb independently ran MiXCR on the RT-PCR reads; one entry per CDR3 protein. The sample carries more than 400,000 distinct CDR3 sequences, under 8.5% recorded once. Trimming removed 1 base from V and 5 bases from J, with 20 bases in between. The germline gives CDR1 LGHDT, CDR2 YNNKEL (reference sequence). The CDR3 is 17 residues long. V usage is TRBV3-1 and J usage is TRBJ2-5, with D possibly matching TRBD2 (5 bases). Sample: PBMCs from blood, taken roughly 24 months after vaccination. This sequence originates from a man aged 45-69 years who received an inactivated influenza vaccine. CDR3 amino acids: CASSQVPTIAQMETQYF. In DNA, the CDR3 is TGTGCCAGCAGCCAAGTCCCCACTATAGCGCAGATGGAGACCCAGTACTTC.